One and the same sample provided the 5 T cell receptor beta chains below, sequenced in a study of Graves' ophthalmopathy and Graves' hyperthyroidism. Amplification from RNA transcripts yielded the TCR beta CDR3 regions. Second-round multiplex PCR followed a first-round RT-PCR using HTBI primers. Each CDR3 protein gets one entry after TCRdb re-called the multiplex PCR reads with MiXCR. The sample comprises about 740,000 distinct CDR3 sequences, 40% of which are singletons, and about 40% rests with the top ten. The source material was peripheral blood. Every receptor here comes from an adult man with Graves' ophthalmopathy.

Here the CDR3 reads CASSSAGTATQYF. The DNA of the CDR3 is TGTGCCAGCAGCTCGGCGGGCACCGCGACCCAGTACTTC. V gene TRBV7-9 combines with J gene TRBJ2-5; a weak D match, TRBD2 (5 bases). This CDR3 comprises 13 residues. Germline CDR1 is SEHNR and CDR2 is FQNEAQ (reference sequence). V was clipped by 4 bases and J by 7 bases, with 13 bases between them.

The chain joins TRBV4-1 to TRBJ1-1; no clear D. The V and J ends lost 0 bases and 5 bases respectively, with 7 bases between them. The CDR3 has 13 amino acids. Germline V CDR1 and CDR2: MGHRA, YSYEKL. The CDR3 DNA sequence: TGCGCCAGCAGCCAAGAGGAGGTAACTGAAGCTTTCTTT. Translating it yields CASSQEEVTEAFF.

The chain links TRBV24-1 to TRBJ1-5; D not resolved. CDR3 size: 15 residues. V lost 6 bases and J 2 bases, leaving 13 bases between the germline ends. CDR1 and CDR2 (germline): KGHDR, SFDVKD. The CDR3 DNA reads TGTGCCACCAGTATCGAGGGTCTCGGCAATCAGCCCCAGCATTTT. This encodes CATSIEGLGNQPQHF.

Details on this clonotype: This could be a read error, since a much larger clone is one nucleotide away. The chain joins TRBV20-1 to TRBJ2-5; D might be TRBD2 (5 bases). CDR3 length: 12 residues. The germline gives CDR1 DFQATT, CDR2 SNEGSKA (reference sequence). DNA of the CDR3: TGCAGTGCTCTCACTAGACAAGAGACCCAGCACTTC. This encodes CSALTRQETQHF.

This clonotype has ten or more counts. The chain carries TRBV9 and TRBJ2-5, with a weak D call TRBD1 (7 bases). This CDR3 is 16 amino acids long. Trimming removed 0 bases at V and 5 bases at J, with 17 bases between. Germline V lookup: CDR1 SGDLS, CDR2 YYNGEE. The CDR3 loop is CASSVGAGQPGETQYF. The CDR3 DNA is TGTGCCAGCAGCGTAGGGGCGGGACAGCCGGGGGAGACCCAGTACTTC.